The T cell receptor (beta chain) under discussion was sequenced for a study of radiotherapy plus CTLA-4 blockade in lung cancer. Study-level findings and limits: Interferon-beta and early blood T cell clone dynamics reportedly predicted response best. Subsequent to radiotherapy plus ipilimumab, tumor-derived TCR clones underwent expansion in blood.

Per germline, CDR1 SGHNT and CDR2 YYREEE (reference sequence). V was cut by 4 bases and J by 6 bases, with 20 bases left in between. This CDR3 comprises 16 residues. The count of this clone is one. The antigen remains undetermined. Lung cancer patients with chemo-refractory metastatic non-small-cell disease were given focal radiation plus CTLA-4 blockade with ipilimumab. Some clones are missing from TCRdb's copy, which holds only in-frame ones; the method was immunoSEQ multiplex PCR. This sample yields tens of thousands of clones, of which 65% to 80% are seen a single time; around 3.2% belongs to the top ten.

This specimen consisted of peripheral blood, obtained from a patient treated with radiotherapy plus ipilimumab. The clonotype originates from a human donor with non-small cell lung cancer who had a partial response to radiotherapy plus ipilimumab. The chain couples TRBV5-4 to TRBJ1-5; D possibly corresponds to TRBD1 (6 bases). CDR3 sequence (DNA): TGTGCCAGCAGCCGCGGGGGGCAGGGAGTGGGTCAGCCCCAGCATTTT. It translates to CASSRGGQGVGQPQHF. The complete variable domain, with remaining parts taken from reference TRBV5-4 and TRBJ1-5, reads ETGVTQSPTHLIKTRGQQVTLRCSSQSGHNTVSWYQQALGQGPQFIFQYYREEENGRGNFPPRFSGLQFPNYSSELNVNALELDDSALYLCASSRGGQGVGQPQHFGDGTRLSIL.